The 19 T cell receptor beta chains below come from one sample, sequenced in a study of PD-1 blockade in classical Hodgkin lymphoma. Assay used: immunoSEQ multiplex PCR; TCRdb lists only in-frame clones, some missing. Of tens of thousands of clones listed, around 90% are singletons. The time point is: cycle 4 day 1 (C4D1), after five to seven weeks of nivolumab. Each patient relapsed following autologous stem cell transplantation, and prior brentuximab vedotin exposure differed. The CD4+ T cells used were purified from thawed PBMCs through magnetic negative selection. The sample was CD4+ T cells from blood, taken before the fourth cycle of nivolumab. The receptors come from a human donor with classical Hodgkin lymphoma.

This clone was found once. This chain links TRBV6-6 with TRBJ1-5; no reliable D call. The CDR3 is 16 amino acids. Trimming removed 2 bases from V and 0 bases from J, with 11 bases in between. Germline V CDR1 and CDR2: MNHNY, SVGAGI (reference sequence). CDR3 amino acids: CASSYLGEYSNQPQHF. CDR3 bases: TGTGCCAGCAGTTACCTCGGGGAATATAGCAATCAGCCCCAGCATTTT.

This chain links TRBV5-6 with TRBJ1-6, with D possibly TRBD1 on 6 matching bases. V lost 5 bases and J lost 5, with 8 bases in between. The CDR3 extends over 13 amino acids. Looked up from germline, CDR1 is SGHDT and CDR2 is YYEEEE. The CDR3 sequence is CASRQGHNSPLHF. The CDR3 DNA reads TGTGCCAGCAGGCAGGGGCATAATTCACCCCTCCACTTT. The complete variable domain, with remaining parts taken from reference TRBV5-6 and TRBJ1-6, reads DAGVTQSPTHLIKTRGQQVTLRCSPKSGHDTVSWYQQALGQGPQFIFQYYEEEERQRGNFPDRFSGHQFPNYSSELNVNALLLGDSALYLCASRQGHNSPLHFGNGTRLTVT.

This chain links TRBV6-1 with TRBJ2-1; 16 bases line up with TRBD2. CDR1 is MNHNS, CDR2 SASEGT, per germline. The CDR3 is 15 residues long. With 6 bases clipped from V and 13 bases from J, the junction kept 9 bases outside the gene matches. CDR3 in DNA: TGTGCCAGCAGCGGGGGGACTAGCGGGAGGGCGAGACAGTTCTTC. Protein: CASSGGTSGRARQFF.

The CDR3 loop is CASSVGADPYEQYF. CDR3 nucleotide sequence: TGTGCCAGCAGCGTAGGTGCAGACCCCTACGAGCAGTACTTC. The V call is TRBV9, the J call TRBJ2-7, with D unclear. The germline V gene has CDR1 SGDLS and CDR2 YYNGEE. The germline V and J ends were trimmed by 0 bases and 2 bases, with 9 bases remaining between them. The CDR3 extends over 14 amino acids.

Here the CDR3 DNA reads TGTGCCAGCAGCTTTGGGACAGGGGGCGCAAAGAGGTACGAGCAGTACTTC. It translates to CASSFGTGGAKRYEQYF. V usage is TRBV7-9 and J usage is TRBJ2-7; 12 bases are shared with TRBD1. The trim removed 3 bases at V and 4 bases at J, leaving 10 bases unmatched. The CDR3 contains 17 residues. Germline CDR1 reads SEHNR; CDR2 reads FQNEAQ (reference sequence).

CDR3 in amino acids: CASSLTGSSGNTIYF. CDR3 in DNA: TGTGCCAGCAGCTTAACAGGGAGCTCTGGAAACACCATATATTTT. The gene calls are TRBV7-9 and TRBJ1-3; a possible D gene is TRBD1 (6 bases). Germline V gene data show CDR1 as SEHNR and CDR2 as FQNEAQ (reference sequence). The CDR3 runs to 15 residues. Trimming cost V 2 bases and J 0 bases, with 8 bases left between them.

The chain carries TRBV6-5 and TRBJ2-7, with D possibly being TRBD2 (6 bases). In germline, CDR1 is MNHEY, CDR2 SVGAGI. The V end was cut by 5 bases, the J end by 2 bases, with 10 bases between. The CDR3 contains 13 residues. The CDR3 region is CASSRGLPYEQYF. The CDR3, as DNA: TGTGCCAGCAGTCGGGGGTTACCCTACGAGCAGTACTTC.

V is TRBV10-3 and J is TRBJ2-7; the match to TRBD1 covers 10 bases. Germline CDR1 and CDR2: ENHRY and SYGVKD. V lost 6 bases, J lost 5 bases, and 4 bases stayed unmatched. There are 13 residues in the CDR3. CDR3 loop: CAISGTGVDEQYF. As DNA, the CDR3 is TGTGCCATCAGCGGGACAGGGGTGGACGAGCAGTACTTC.

This rearrangement joins TRBV6-7 to TRBJ2-7; 7 bases are a match to TRBD1. TRBV6-7 is labeled an ORF, and its function is uncertain. The junction had 10 bases not matched to a gene; V was cut back by 2 bases and J by 0 bases. There are 17 residues in the CDR3. CDR3 in DNA: TGTGCCAGCAGTTACACCTATACGGCAGGGGGCTCCTACGAGCAGTACTTC. Its translation: CASSYTYTAGGSYEQYF.

The V and J genes are TRBV5-4 and TRBJ1-5; TRBD1 aligns across 8 bases. This CDR3 region has 19 residues. V lost 2 bases to trimming and J lost 0 bases; unmatched junction nucleotides: 13. Germline lookup yields CDR1 SGHNT and CDR2 YYREEE (reference sequence). CDR3 DNA: TGTGCCAGCAGCTTCCCGACAGGGGAAGGCCTCTATAGCAATCAGCCCCAGCATTTT. Residues: CASSFPTGEGLYSNQPQHF.

The V and J genes are TRBV2 and TRBJ2-5; D remains unclear. The CDR3 consists of 11 residues. Germline CDR1 and CDR2: SNHLY and FYNNEI. V was cut by 9 bases and J by 2 bases, with 7 bases left in between. This chain's CDR3 is CARRVQETQYF. Written as DNA, the CDR3 is TGTGCCAGAAGAGTACAAGAGACCCAGTACTTC.

The rearrangement uses TRBV19 and TRBJ2-1; 8 bases are shared with TRBD2. The CDR3 runs 15 residues. With V trimmed by 4 bases and J by 10 bases, 12 bases remained unmatched. CDR1 and CDR2 (germline): LNHDA, SQIVND (reference sequence). CDR3 amino acids: CASSTGLVLYEEQFF. The CDR3 nucleotides read TGTGCCAGTAGTACGGGACTAGTTTTGTATGAGGAGCAGTTCTTC.

The J gene is TRBJ2-5, the V gene TRBV27, with no clear D. Deletions cut 3 bases from V and 1 base from J, with 12 bases between. CDR1 is MNHEY, CDR2 SMNVEV, per germline (reference sequence). This CDR3 is built from 15 residues. The CDR3 loop reads CASSLSYLVQETQYF. CDR3 sequence (DNA): TGTGCCAGCAGTTTGTCTTATTTAGTCCAAGAGACCCAGTACTTC.

The J gene is TRBJ2-7, the V gene TRBV29-1; D uncertain. Trimming took off 3 bases at V and 10 bases at J, with 13 bases between the two ends. Germline CDR1 SQVTM, CDR2 ANQGSEA. The CDR3 contains 11 residues. CDR3 sequence reads: CSVDVWAEQYF. CDR3 DNA sequence: TGCAGCGTTGATGTTTGGGCAGAACAGTACTTC.

This chain uses TRBV14 with TRBJ1-4; D might be TRBD1 (5 bases). The CDR3 has 15 residues. V lost 4 bases, J lost 4 bases, and 13 bases lay in between. Germline V gene data show CDR1 as SGHDN and CDR2 as FVKESK. For the CDR3, the DNA is TGTGCCAGCAGCCCCCTTGGGGGGTATAATGAAAAACTGTTTTTT. This sequence encodes CASSPLGGYNEKLFF.

This clone was seen only once. The J gene is TRBJ2-3, the V gene TRBV7-9; 9 bases agree with TRBD2. Germline V gives CDR1 SEHNR, CDR2 FQNEAQ (reference sequence). Germline trimming cut 1 base from V and 6 bases from J; bases unmatched to any gene: 5. This CDR3 spans 15 amino acids. The CDR3 nucleotides read TGTGCCAGCAGCTTAGTAGCGGGAGCAGCGGATACGCAGTATTTT. Protein product: CASSLVAGAADTQYF. Using reference TRBV7-9 and TRBJ2-3 for the parts outside the CDR3, the full variable domain is DTGVSQNPRHKITKRGQNVTFRCDPISEHNRLYWYRQTLGQGPEFLTYFQNEAQLEKSRLLSDRFSAERPKGSFSTLEIQRTEQGDSAMYLCASSLVAGAADTQYFGPGTRLTVL.

The chain is built from TRBV4-1 and TRBJ2-1, with D perhaps being TRBD1 or TRBD2 (5 bases each). This CDR3 region has 14 residues. V lost 2 bases and J lost 5, with 10 bases in between. Germline V gives CDR1 MGHRA, CDR2 YSYEKL. As DNA, the CDR3 is TGCGCCAGCAGCCAAAGGGGACCCAACAATGAGCAGTTCTTC. It encodes CASSQRGPNNEQFF.

This chain links TRBV7-2 with TRBJ1-4; 8 positions match TRBD1. After removal of 1 base from V and 4 bases from J, the junction contained 11 bases not matched to a gene. Germline V gene sequence: CDR1 SGHTA, CDR2 FQGNSA. The length of the CDR3 is 18 residues. CDR3 amino acids: CASSLDEARGLGNEKLFF. The CDR3 DNA reads as TGTGCCAGCAGCTTAGATGAGGCCAGGGGGCTCGGTAATGAAAAACTGTTTTTT.

The V call is TRBV18, the J call TRBJ2-3; no definite D call. CDR1 is KGHSH and CDR2 is LQKENI in the germline V gene. This CDR3 has 15 residues. V lost 1 base and J 1 base, leaving 9 bases between the germline ends. The CDR3 protein is CASSPQADGTDTQYF. The CDR3 DNA follows: TGTGCCAGCTCACCACAAGCAGATGGCACAGATACGCAGTATTTT.